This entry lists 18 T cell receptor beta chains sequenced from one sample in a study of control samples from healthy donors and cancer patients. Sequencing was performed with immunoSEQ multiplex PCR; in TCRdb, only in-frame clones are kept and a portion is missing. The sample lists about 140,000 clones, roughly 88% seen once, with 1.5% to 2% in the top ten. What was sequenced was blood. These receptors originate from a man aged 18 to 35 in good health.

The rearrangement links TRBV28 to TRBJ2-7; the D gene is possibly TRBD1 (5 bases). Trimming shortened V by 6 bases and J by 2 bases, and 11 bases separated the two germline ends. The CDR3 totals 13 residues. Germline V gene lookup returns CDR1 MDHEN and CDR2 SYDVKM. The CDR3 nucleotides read TGTGCCAGCAGGGCACAGGAGCCCTACGAGCAGTACTTC. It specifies CASRAQEPYEQYF.

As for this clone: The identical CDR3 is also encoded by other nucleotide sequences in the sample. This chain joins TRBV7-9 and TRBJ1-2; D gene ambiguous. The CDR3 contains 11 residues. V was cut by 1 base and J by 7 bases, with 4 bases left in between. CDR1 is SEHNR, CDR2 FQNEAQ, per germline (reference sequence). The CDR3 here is CASSLGGGYTF. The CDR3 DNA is TGTGCCAGCAGCTTAGGGGGTGGCTACACCTTC.

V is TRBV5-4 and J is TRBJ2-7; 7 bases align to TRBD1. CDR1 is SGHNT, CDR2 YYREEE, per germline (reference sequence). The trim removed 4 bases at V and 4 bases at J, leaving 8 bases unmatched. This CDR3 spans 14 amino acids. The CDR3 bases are TGTGCCAGCAGCCCCGGGCAGGGGGAATACGAGCAGTACTTC. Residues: CASSPGQGEYEQYF. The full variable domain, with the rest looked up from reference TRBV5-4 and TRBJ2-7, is ETGVTQSPTHLIKTRGQQVTLRCSSQSGHNTVSWYQQALGQGPQFIFQYYREEENGRGNFPPRFSGLQFPNYSSELNVNALELDDSALYLCASSPGQGEYEQYFGPGTRLTVT.

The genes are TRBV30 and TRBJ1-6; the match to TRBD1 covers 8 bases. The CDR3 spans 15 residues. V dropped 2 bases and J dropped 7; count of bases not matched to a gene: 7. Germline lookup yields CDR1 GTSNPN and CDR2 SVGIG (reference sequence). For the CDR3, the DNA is TGTGCCTGGAGTTTAAGACAGGGGCAAAATTCACCCCTCCACTTT. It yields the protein CAWSLRQGQNSPLHF.

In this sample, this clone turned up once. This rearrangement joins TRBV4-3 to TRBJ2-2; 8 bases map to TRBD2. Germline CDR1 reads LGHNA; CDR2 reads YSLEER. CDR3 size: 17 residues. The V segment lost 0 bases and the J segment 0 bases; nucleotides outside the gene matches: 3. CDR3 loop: CASSQDETSANTGELFF. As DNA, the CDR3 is TGCGCCAGCAGCCAAGACGAGACTAGCGCGAACACCGGGGAGCTGTTTTTT.

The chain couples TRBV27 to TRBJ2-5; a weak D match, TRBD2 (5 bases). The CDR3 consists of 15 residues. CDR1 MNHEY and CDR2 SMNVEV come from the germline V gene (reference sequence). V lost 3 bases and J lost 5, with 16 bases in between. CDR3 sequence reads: CASSFRGQRRETQYF. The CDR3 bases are TGTGCCAGCAGTTTTCGGGGTCAAAGAAGGGAGACCCAGTACTTC.

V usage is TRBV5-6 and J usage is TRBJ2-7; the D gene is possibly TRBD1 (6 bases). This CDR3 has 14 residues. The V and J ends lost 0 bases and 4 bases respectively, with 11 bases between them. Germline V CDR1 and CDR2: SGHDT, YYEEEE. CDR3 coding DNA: TGTGCCAGCAGCTTGGACAGGGAATGGTACGAGCAGTACTTC. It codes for CASSLDREWYEQYF.

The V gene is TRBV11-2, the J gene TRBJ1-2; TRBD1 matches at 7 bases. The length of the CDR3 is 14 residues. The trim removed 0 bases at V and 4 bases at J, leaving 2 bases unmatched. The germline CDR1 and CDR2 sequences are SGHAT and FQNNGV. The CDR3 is CASSLERGLYGYTF. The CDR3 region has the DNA TGTGCCAGCAGCTTAGAAAGGGGGCTCTATGGCTACACCTTC.

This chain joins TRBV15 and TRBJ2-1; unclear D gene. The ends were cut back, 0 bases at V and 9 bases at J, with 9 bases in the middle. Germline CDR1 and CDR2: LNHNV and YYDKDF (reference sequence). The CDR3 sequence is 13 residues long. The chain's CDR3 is CATSRDRWGEQFF. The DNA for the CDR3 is TGTGCCACCAGCAGAGATAGGTGGGGTGAGCAGTTCTTC.

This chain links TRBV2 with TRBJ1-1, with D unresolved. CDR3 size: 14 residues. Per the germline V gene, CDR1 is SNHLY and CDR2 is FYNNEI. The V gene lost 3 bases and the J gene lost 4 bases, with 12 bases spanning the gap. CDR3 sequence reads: CASSESLPGTEAFF. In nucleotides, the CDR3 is TGTGCCAGCAGTGAGTCCCTCCCGGGCACTGAAGCTTTCTTT.

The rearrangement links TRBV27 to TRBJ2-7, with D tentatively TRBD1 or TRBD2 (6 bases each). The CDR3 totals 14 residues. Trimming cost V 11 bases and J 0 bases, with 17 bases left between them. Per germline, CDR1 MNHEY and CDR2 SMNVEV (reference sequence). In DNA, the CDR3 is TGTGCCGAGCCGGGGGCAGCCGTCTCCTACGAGCAGTACTTC. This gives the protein CAEPGAAVSYEQYF.

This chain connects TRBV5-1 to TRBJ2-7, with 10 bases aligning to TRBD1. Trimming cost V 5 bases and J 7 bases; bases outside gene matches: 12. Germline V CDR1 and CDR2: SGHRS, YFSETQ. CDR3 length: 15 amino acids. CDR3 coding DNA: TGCGCCAGCAGTTCGGACAGGGGGTCATGGGATGAGCAGTACTTC. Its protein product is CASSSDRGSWDEQYF.

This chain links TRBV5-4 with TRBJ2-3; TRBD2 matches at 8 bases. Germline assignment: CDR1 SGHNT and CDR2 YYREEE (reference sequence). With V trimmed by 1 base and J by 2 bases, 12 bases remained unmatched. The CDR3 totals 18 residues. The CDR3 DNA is TGTGCCAGCAGCTTGAACGCGGCGGGGGGACATGCCACAGATACGCAGTATTTT. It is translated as CASSLNAAGGHATDTQYF.

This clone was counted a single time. The CDR3 nucleotides read TGTGCCAGCAGTGAAGTTTTAGCGCGATATACGCAGTATTTT. Encoded protein: CASSEVLARYTQYF. This chain links TRBV6-1 with TRBJ2-3; D perhaps matches TRBD2 (5 bases). V lost 1 base and J 7 bases, leaving 12 bases between the germline ends. CDR1 is MNHNS and CDR2 is SASEGT in the germline V gene. The CDR3 extends over 14 amino acids.

The CDR3 region is CASSSPPRPDGHYNEQFF. The CDR3 nucleotides read TGTGCCAGCAGCTCCCCGCCCCGGCCGGATGGGCACTACAATGAGCAGTTCTTC. This chain connects TRBV7-2 to TRBJ2-1; no firm D call. The CDR3 consists of 18 residues. The V end was cut by 4 bases, the J end by 3 bases, with 22 bases between. The germline CDR1 and CDR2 sequences are SGHTA and FQGNSA.

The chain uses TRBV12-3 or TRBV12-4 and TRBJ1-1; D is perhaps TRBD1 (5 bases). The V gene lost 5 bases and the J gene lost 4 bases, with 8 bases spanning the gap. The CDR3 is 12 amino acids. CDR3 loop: CASSTDSTEAFF. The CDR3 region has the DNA TGTGCCAGCAGTACCGACAGCACTGAAGCTTTCTTT.

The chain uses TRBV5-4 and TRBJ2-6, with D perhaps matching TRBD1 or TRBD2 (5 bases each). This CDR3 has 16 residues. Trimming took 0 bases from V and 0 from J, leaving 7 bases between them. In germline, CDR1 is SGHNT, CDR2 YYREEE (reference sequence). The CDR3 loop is CASSLGGISGANVLTF. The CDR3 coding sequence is TGTGCCAGCAGCTTGGGGGGGATCTCTGGGGCCAACGTCCTGACTTTC.

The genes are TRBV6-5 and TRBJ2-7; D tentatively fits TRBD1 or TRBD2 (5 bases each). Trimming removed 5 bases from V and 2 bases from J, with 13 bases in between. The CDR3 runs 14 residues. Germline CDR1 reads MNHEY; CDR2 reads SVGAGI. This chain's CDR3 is CASSPSPGPYEQYF. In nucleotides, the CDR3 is TGTGCCAGCAGTCCTTCACCGGGACCCTACGAGCAGTACTTC.